Sequencing of this TCR beta chain was carried out in a study of CD8+CD57+ T cells in acquired aplastic anemia. Study at large: Average DNA yield from sorted CD4+ and CD8+ cells was around 3 ug.

The length of the CDR3 is 14 residues. Germline CDR1 and CDR2: SEHNR and FQNEAQ (reference sequence). The V end was cut by 1 base, the J end by 6 bases, with 10 bases between. This clonotype was observed a handful of times. For CDR3 and TCR beta VDJ profiling, genomic DNA was the template used. One entry per CDR3 protein, called by TCRdb with MiXCR from the reads. Of a few hundred thousand distinct CDR3 sequences listed, about two thirds are singletons. Material: sorted CD4+, CD8+, or CD8+CD57+ T cells (not recorded which) from PBMCs. This sequence originates from a human donor in good health, serving as a control. The rearrangement uses TRBV7-9 and TRBJ1-3, with D perhaps TRBD1 (5 bases). CDR3 protein: CASSLGRVANTIYF. CDR3 in DNA: TGTGCCAGCAGCTTAGGCAGGGTCGCAAACACCATATATTTT.